These T cell receptor beta chains were read from a single sample in a study of a mutant IDH1 vaccine in newly diagnosed glioma. The protocol was immunoSEQ multiplex PCR, while the TCRdb copy is restricted to in-frame clones and leaves out a portion. Counted here are around 35,000 clones, about four fifths occurring once; the ten biggest clones make up approximately 22%. No antigen has been identified for these receptors. Specimen: PBMCs, collected from a glioma patient whose treatment included an IDH1 peptide vaccine. These receptors originate from a man younger than 40 with glioma. Each CDR3 is given with its conserved first and last residue. A D gene is named only where the DNA matches it firmly. Rows may omit the clone size; those that give it use once, few, many or a size class.

abundance: .
v_gene: TRBV2
j_gene: TRBJ1-4
d_gene: .
CDR3aa: CASLGKLFF
CDR3nt: TGTGCCAGCCTGGGGAAACTGTTTTTT

abundance: .
v_gene: TRBV2
j_gene: TRBJ2-7
d_gene: TRBD1
CDR3aa: CASSLGTGIFYEQYF
CDR3nt: TGTGCCAGCAGTCTCGGGACAGGGATTTTCTACGAGCAGTACTTC

abundance: .
v_gene: TRBV5-6
j_gene: TRBJ2-7
d_gene: TRBD2
CDR3aa: CASSLGSGGSYEQYF
CDR3nt: TGTGCCAGCAGCTTGGGTAGCGGGGGGTCCTACGAGCAGTACTTC

abundance: .
v_gene: TRBV5-6
j_gene: TRBJ2-7
d_gene: TRBD1
CDR3aa: CASSWGTATYEQYF
CDR3nt: TGTGCCAGCAGCTGGGGGACAGCGACCTACGAGCAGTACTTC

abundance: .
v_gene: TRBV5-1
j_gene: TRBJ2-7
d_gene: .
CDR3aa: CASSLDGWEQYF
CDR3nt: TGCGCCAGCAGCTTGGATGGGTGGGAGCAGTACTTC

abundance: .
v_gene: TRBV5-1
j_gene: TRBJ2-7
d_gene: TRBD1
CDR3aa: CASSLGWGTGSHEQYF
CDR3nt: TGCGCCAGCAGCTTGGGGTGGGGGACAGGGTCCCACGAGCAGTACTTC

abundance: .
v_gene: TRBV18
j_gene: TRBJ2-2
d_gene: .
CDR3aa: CASSRDTYTGELFF
CDR3nt: TGTGCCAGCTCCCGGGACACATACACCGGGGAGCTGTTTTTT

abundance: .
v_gene: TRBV19
j_gene: TRBJ2-6
d_gene: .
CDR3aa: CASSHGGSGANVLTF
CDR3nt: TGTGCCAGTAGTCATGGCGGGTCCGGGGCCAACGTCCTGACTTTC

abundance: .
v_gene: TRBV5-6
j_gene: TRBJ1-2
d_gene: .
CDR3aa: CASSFQGTNYGYTF
CDR3nt: TGTGCCAGCAGCTTCCAGGGCACTAACTATGGCTACACCTTC

abundance: .
v_gene: TRBV29-1
j_gene: TRBJ2-7
d_gene: TRBD1
CDR3aa: CSVGDRGGEQYF
CDR3nt: TGCAGCGTTGGGGACAGGGGTGGCGAGCAGTACTTC

abundance: .
v_gene: TRBV15
j_gene: TRBJ2-7
d_gene: .
CDR3aa: CATSSRGTPSSYEQYF
CDR3nt: TGTGCCACCAGCTCGCGAGGGACTCCTAGCTCCTACGAGCAGTACTTC

abundance: .
v_gene: TRBV6-5
j_gene: TRBJ2-7
d_gene: .
CDR3aa: CASSTQPGASYEQYF
CDR3nt: TGTGCCAGCAGTACCCAGCCCGGGGCCTCCTACGAGCAGTACTTC

abundance: .
v_gene: TRBV7-2
j_gene: TRBJ1-2
d_gene: TRBD1
CDR3aa: CASMTTMGQGDGYTF
CDR3nt: TGTGCCAGCATGACTACAATGGGGCAGGGGGATGGCTACACCTTC

abundance: .
v_gene: TRBV6-1
j_gene: TRBJ1-1
d_gene: .
CDR3aa: CASSDRAGRYKSEAFF
CDR3nt: TGTGCCAGCAGTGACCGCGCAGGGCGCTACAAGTCTGAAGCTTTCTTT

abundance: .
v_gene: TRBV7-8
j_gene: TRBJ2-2
d_gene: TRBD2
CDR3aa: CASSLLSGGNTGELFF
CDR3nt: TGTGCCAGCAGCTTATTGTCGGGAGGGAACACCGGGGAGCTGTTTTTT

abundance: once
v_gene: TRBV7-9
j_gene: TRBJ1-2
d_gene: .
CDR3aa: CASSSNAEVLRKGYTF
CDR3nt: TGTGCCAGCAGCTCGAACGCCGAGGTTCTACGTAAGGGCTACACCTTC

abundance: .
v_gene: TRBV30
j_gene: TRBJ2-7
d_gene: .
CDR3aa: CALVAGFSYEQYF
CDR3nt: TGTGCCTTGGTTGCAGGTTTTTCCTACGAGCAGTACTTC

abundance: .
v_gene: TRBV4-2
j_gene: TRBJ2-2
d_gene: .
CDR3aa: CASSPPRGGGRPGELFF
CDR3nt: TGTGCCAGCAGCCCCCCTAGAGGCGGGGGCAGGCCCGGGGAGCTGTTTTTT

abundance: .
v_gene: TRBV7-2
j_gene: TRBJ1-3
d_gene: TRBD1
CDR3aa: CASSSSGGSSGNTIYF
CDR3nt: TGTGCCAGCAGCTCCTCAGGGGGGAGCTCTGGAAACACCATATATTTT

abundance: .
v_gene: TRBV6-4
j_gene: TRBJ1-3
d_gene: .
CDR3aa: CASPLRVTGNTIYF
CDR3nt: TGTGCCAGCCCCCTAAGGGTGACTGGAAACACCATATATTTT

abundance: .
v_gene: TRBV27
j_gene: TRBJ2-2
d_gene: TRBD2
CDR3aa: CASSLSWTSGSYTGELFF
CDR3nt: TGTGCCAGCAGTTTATCGTGGACTAGCGGGAGTTACACCGGGGAGCTGTTTTTT

abundance: .
v_gene: TRBV28
j_gene: TRBJ2-7
d_gene: .
CDR3aa: CASSSPDRSYEQYF
CDR3nt: TGTGCCAGCAGTTCACCTGACAGGTCCTACGAGCAGTACTTC

abundance: .
v_gene: TRBV10-2
j_gene: TRBJ2-3
d_gene: .
CDR3aa: CASRMTGYTDTQYF
CDR3nt: TGCGCCAGCAGGATGACAGGTTATACCGATACGCAGTATTTT

abundance: .
v_gene: TRBV5-4
j_gene: TRBJ2-3
d_gene: .
CDR3aa: CASSKGHTDTQYF
CDR3nt: TGTGCCAGCAGTAAGGGCCACACAGATACGCAGTATTTT

abundance: .
v_gene: TRBV5-1
j_gene: TRBJ2-1
d_gene: TRBD2
CDR3aa: CASSLKFVPSGNRTYNEQFF
CDR3nt: TGCGCCAGCAGCTTAAAATTTGTGCCTAGCGGGAACCGAACCTACAATGAGCAGTTCTTC

abundance: .
v_gene: TRBV10-1
j_gene: TRBJ2-5
d_gene: .
CDR3aa: CASSRTEQETQYF
CDR3nt: TGCGCCAGCTCGAGGACGGAGCAAGAGACCCAGTACTTC

abundance: .
v_gene: TRBV19
j_gene: TRBJ1-1
d_gene: .
CDR3aa: CASSIGLGNTEAFF
CDR3nt: TGTGCCAGTAGTATCGGATTGGGGAACACTGAAGCTTTCTTT

abundance: .
v_gene: TRBV18
j_gene: TRBJ1-5
d_gene: .
CDR3aa: CASSPRPRGDSNQPQHF
CDR3nt: TGTGCCAGCTCACCACGTCCGAGGGGGGATAGCAATCAGCCCCAGCATTTT

abundance: .
v_gene: TRBV2
j_gene: TRBJ2-5
d_gene: TRBD1
CDR3aa: CASSVEGQGVLEETQYF
CDR3nt: TGTGCCAGCAGTGTGGAGGGACAGGGGGTTCTAGAAGAGACCCAGTACTTC

abundance: once
v_gene: TRBV15
j_gene: TRBJ1-2
d_gene: .
CDR3aa: CATSSSGRYTF
CDR3nt: TGTGCCACCAGTAGTTCCGGACGGTACACCTTC

abundance: .
v_gene: TRBV4-1
j_gene: TRBJ1-4
d_gene: .
CDR3aa: CASSQDQERDLNEKLFF
CDR3nt: TGCGCCAGCAGCCAAGATCAGGAAAGAGACCTTAATGAAAAACTGTTTTTT

abundance: .
v_gene: TRBV7-9
j_gene: TRBJ2-3
d_gene: .
CDR3aa: CASSLALNADTQYF
CDR3nt: TGTGCCAGCAGCTTAGCCCTTAACGCAGATACGCAGTATTTT

abundance: few
v_gene: TRBV25-1
j_gene: TRBJ1-1
d_gene: .
CDR3aa: CASMRRENTEAFF
CDR3nt: TGTGCCAGCATGAGAAGGGAGAACACTGAAGCTTTCTTT

abundance: .
v_gene: TRBV7-4
j_gene: TRBJ2-5
d_gene: TRBD2
CDR3aa: CASSSRLAGVMETQYF
CDR3nt: TGTGCCAGCAGCTCGAGACTAGCGGGAGTAATGGAGACCCAGTACTTC

abundance: .
v_gene: TRBV7-2
j_gene: TRBJ1-3
d_gene: .
CDR3aa: CASSRFGNTIYF
CDR3nt: TGTGCCAGCAGCCGATTTGGAAACACCATATATTTT

abundance: .
v_gene: TRBV19
j_gene: TRBJ1-1
d_gene: TRBD1
CDR3aa: CASSSGGRENTEAFF
CDR3nt: TGTGCCAGTAGTTCAGGGGGCCGGGAGAACACTGAAGCTTTCTTT

abundance: .
v_gene: TRBV5-4
j_gene: TRBJ2-7
d_gene: .
CDR3aa: CASSLGDLDYEQYF
CDR3nt: TGTGCCAGCAGCTTGGGGGACCTCGACTACGAGCAGTACTTC

abundance: .
v_gene: TRBV9
j_gene: TRBJ1-1
d_gene: .
CDR3aa: CASSGAGGTEAFF
CDR3nt: TGTGCCAGCAGTGGGGCGGGCGGGACTGAAGCTTTCTTT

abundance: .
v_gene: TRBV15
j_gene: TRBJ2-3
d_gene: TRBD2
CDR3aa: CATRAKREGTDTQYF
CDR3nt: TGTGCCACCAGGGCTAAGCGGGAGGGCACAGATACGCAGTATTTT

abundance: .
v_gene: TRBV6-1
j_gene: TRBJ2-2
d_gene: .
CDR3aa: CATSGARRAGELFF
CDR3nt: TGTGCCACCTCAGGTGCTAGGAGGGCCGGGGAGCTGTTTTTT

abundance: .
v_gene: TRBV28
j_gene: TRBJ2-7
d_gene: .
CDR3aa: CASSSLQGYEQYF
CDR3nt: TGTGCCAGCAGTTCGTTACAGGGCTACGAGCAGTACTTC

abundance: .
v_gene: TRBV7-8
j_gene: TRBJ2-3
d_gene: TRBD1
CDR3aa: CASSLARRGQGTDTQYF
CDR3nt: TGTGCCAGCAGCTTAGCGCGAAGGGGACAGGGCACAGATACGCAGTATTTT

abundance: .
v_gene: TRBV5-6
j_gene: TRBJ2-1
d_gene: .
CDR3aa: CASSFWGNEQFF
CDR3nt: TGTGCCAGCAGCTTTTGGGGGAATGAGCAGTTCTTC